One and the same sample provided the 32 T cell receptor beta chains below, sequenced in a study of PD-1 blockade in classical Hodgkin lymphoma. Indicated time point: newly diagnosed, previously untreated cHL patient sample. Purification of CD4+ T cells from thawed PBMCs was performed via magnetic negative selection. Profiled with immunoSEQ multiplex PCR; TCRdb holds only in-frame clones, not every one. The repertoire holds more than 15,000 clones, with around 92% as singletons. The sequenced material came from CD4+ T cells from blood. These TCRs come from a human donor with classical Hodgkin lymphoma.

This clone was observed a few times. This chain connects TRBV11-2 to TRBJ1-1; D ambiguous. Germline V gene data show CDR1 as SGHAT and CDR2 as FQNNGV. V was pared by 2 bases and J by 3 bases, with 10 bases between. This CDR3 has 14 residues. Written as DNA, the CDR3 is TGTGCCAGCAGCTTACAGGATAGGTACACTGAAGCTTTCTTT. Translation gives CASSLQDRYTEAFF.

The chain recombines TRBV7-9 with TRBJ1-2, with TRBD1 matching 7 bases. CDR1 and CDR2 from the germline V gene are SEHNR and FQNEAQ (reference sequence). V was clipped by 2 bases and J by 4 bases; unmatched bases: 10. The CDR3 runs 16 residues. CDR3 loop: CASSLSFKQGSYGYTF. In DNA form, the CDR3 reads TGTGCCAGCAGCTTATCCTTCAAACAGGGGAGCTATGGCTACACCTTC.

This chain joins TRBV9 and TRBJ1-2, with 9 bases aligning to TRBD1. CDR3 length: 14 residues. Germline CDR1 and CDR2: SGDLS and YYNGEE. The ends lost 3 bases at V and 4 bases at J; junction bases unmatched: 4. The CDR3 coding sequence is TGTGCCAGCAGCGGGGGGACAGGGCTCTATGGCTACACCTTC. Its protein product is CASSGGTGLYGYTF.

The chain combines TRBV6-5 with TRBJ1-3, with a weak D call TRBD1 (5 bases). The CDR3 sequence is 14 residues long. CDR1 and CDR2 (germline): MNHEY, SVGAGI. Trimming pared 2 bases from V and 4 bases from J, leaving 9 bases between. The chain's CDR3 is CASSYAYRGNTIYF. In DNA form, the CDR3 reads TGTGCCAGCAGTTACGCGTACAGGGGAAACACCATATATTTT.

Written as DNA, the CDR3 is TGTGCCAGCAGCCTCGCGGGGAGACAAGAGACCCAGTACTTC. This translates into CASSLAGRQETQYF. The chain carries TRBV9 and TRBJ2-5; D is possibly TRBD2 (6 bases). The CDR3 spans 14 residues. CDR1 is SGDLS, CDR2 YYNGEE, per germline. The V and J ends lost 4 bases and 2 bases respectively, with 12 bases between them.

The table lists this clone with a count of one. The chain couples TRBV7-2 to TRBJ1-6; TRBD1 is a possible D gene (5 bases). CDR1 SGHTA and CDR2 FQGNSA come from the germline V gene. Trimming shortened V by 4 bases and J by 7 bases, and 11 bases separated the two germline ends. This CDR3 has 14 residues. CDR3 nucleotides: TGTGCCAGCAGCTGGGGACCGAGAAATTCACCCCTCCACTTT. It translates to CASSWGPRNSPLHF.

The chain couples TRBV6-5 to TRBJ2-2, with 8 bases aligning to TRBD2. The CDR3 totals 15 residues. Germline V CDR1 and CDR2: MNHEY, SVGAGI. Trimming cost V 6 bases and J 2 bases; bases outside gene matches: 5. For the CDR3, the DNA is TGTGCCAGCAGACGGACTAGCCTTAACACCGGGGAGCTGTTTTTT. It translates to CASRRTSLNTGELFF.

V is TRBV7-2 and J is TRBJ2-5, with D hard to call. The CDR3 runs 14 residues. CDR1 is SGHTA and CDR2 is FQGNSA in the germline V gene. V lost 3 bases and J lost 1, with 9 bases in between. CDR3 loop: CASSLVPIQETQYF. The CDR3 DNA is TGTGCCAGCAGCTTGGTTCCAATCCAAGAGACCCAGTACTTC. Based on the CDR3 plus reference TRBV7-2 and TRBJ2-5, the full variable domain is GAGVSQSPSNKVTEKGKDVELRCDPISGHTALYWYRQSLGQGLEFLIYFQGNSAPDKSGLPSDRFSAERTGGSVSTLTIQRTQQEDSAVYLCASSLVPIQETQYFGPGTRLLVL.

This chain uses TRBV10-3 with TRBJ1-1; 8 bases align to TRBD1. The CDR3 has 13 amino acids. CDR1 is ENHRY and CDR2 is SYGVKD in the germline V gene. V gave up 10 bases and J gave up 2 bases; unmatched junction bases: 6. For the CDR3, the DNA is TGTGCCACTAAGACAGGGGTAAACACTGAAGCTTTCTTT. Translation gives CATKTGVNTEAFF.

This rearrangement joins TRBV6-6 to TRBJ2-1; 7 bases align to TRBD2. The germline CDR1 and CDR2 sequences are MNHNY and SVGAGI (reference sequence). The CDR3 is 15 residues long. Trimming at V came to 0 bases and at J to 9 bases, leaving 8 bases not matched to a gene. In nucleotides, the CDR3 is TGTGCCAGCAGTTACTCCGTTGGACTAGAGGTTGAGCAGTTCTTC. This translates into CASSYSVGLEVEQFF.

V and J are TRBV19 and TRBJ2-1; either TRBD1 or TRBD2 may supply D (5 bases each). This CDR3 spans 15 amino acids. CDR1 is LNHDA, CDR2 SQIVND, per germline (reference sequence). The V gene lost 4 bases and the J gene lost 8 bases, with 18 bases spanning the gap. This chain's CDR3 is CASSKRTHSRDEQFF. CDR3 nucleotides: TGTGCCAGTAGTAAACGGACTCATAGCAGGGATGAGCAGTTCTTC. Full variable domain (outside the CDR3, taken from reference TRBV19 and TRBJ2-1): DGGITQSPKYLFRKEGQNVTLSCEQNLNHDAMYWYRQDPGQGLRLIYYSQIVNDFQKGDIAEGYSVSREKKESFPLTVTSAQKNPTAFYLCASSKRTHSRDEQFFGPGTRLTVL.

The genes are TRBV6-6 and TRBJ2-7; D is undetermined. Between the trimmed V and J ends, which lost 6 bases and 0 bases, there was a span of 3 bases. Germline assignment: CDR1 MNHNY and CDR2 SVGAGI (reference sequence). CDR3 size: 11 residues. The DNA of the CDR3 is TGTGCCAGCAGAAACTCCTACGAGCAGTACTTC. Translation: CASRNSYEQYF.

The rearrangement joins TRBV11-2 to TRBJ2-1; TRBD2 is a possible D gene (6 bases). With 5 bases removed from V and 7 bases from J, the gap between germline ends came to 18 bases. The CDR3 length is 15 residues. The V gene's germline CDR1 is SGHAT and CDR2 FQNNGV. The CDR3 DNA sequence: TGTGCCAGCAGCCGATTAGGCGGGAAGGCTAATGAGCAGTTCTTC. This gives the protein CASSRLGGKANEQFF.

The rearrangement joins TRBV12-5 to TRBJ1-1; 7 positions match TRBD1. Germline values: CDR1 LGHNT, CDR2 FRNRAP. Trimming at V came to 5 bases and at J to 1 base, leaving 10 bases not matched to a gene. The CDR3 runs 16 residues. The CDR3 DNA reads as TGTGCTAGTGGTACGGACAGGACGGGGGGGAACACTGAAGCTTTCTTT. Translated: CASGTDRTGGNTEAFF.

The chain recombines TRBV7-8 with TRBJ2-5; D unclear. Germline V CDR1 and CDR2: SGHVS, FQNEAQ. The CDR3 spans 16 residues. Trimming shortened V by 1 base and J by 0 bases, and 12 bases separated the two germline ends. In DNA form, the CDR3 reads TGTGCCAGCAGCTTAGTTTGGACCGCGTACCAAGAGACCCAGTACTTC. The encoded protein is CASSLVWTAYQETQYF.

V and J are TRBV5-1 and TRBJ2-5; D possibly corresponds to TRBD1 (5 bases). The J call could be wrong; TRBJ2-7 is a better fit for the DNA end. The CDR3 runs 16 residues. CDR1 and CDR2 (germline): SGHRS, YFSETQ. CDR3 protein: CASSPRSGASSYEQYF. The CDR3 DNA is TGCGCCAGCAGCCCGCGGAGTGGGGCCAGCTCCTACGAGCAGTACTTC.

The CDR3 DNA is TGCAGCGTTACCTCGGGCCAACTTAATTCACCCCTCCACTTT. Translated, it gives CSVTSGQLNSPLHF. V is TRBV29-1 and J is TRBJ1-6, with D hard to call. Germline V gene lookup returns CDR1 SQVTM and CDR2 ANQGSEA. Between the trimmed V and J ends, which lost 5 bases and 6 bases, there was a span of 14 bases. CDR3 length: 14 amino acids.

The chain combines TRBV11-1 with TRBJ2-3; maybe TRBD1 (6 bases). The germline V gene encodes CDR1 SGHAT and CDR2 FQDESV (reference sequence). The ends were cut back, 1 base at V and 1 base at J, with 15 bases in the middle. The CDR3 spans 17 residues. Written as DNA, the CDR3 is TGTGCCAGCAGCTTAGTGGGACAAATGGAGGGCACAGATACGCAGTATTTT. Translation gives CASSLVGQMEGTDTQYF.

This rearrangement joins TRBV7-8 to TRBJ2-1, with TRBD2 identical over 8 bases. This CDR3 region has 15 residues. With 2 bases clipped from V and 1 base from J, the junction kept 1 base outside the gene matches. The germline CDR1 and CDR2 sequences are SGHVS and FQNEAQ. The CDR3 protein is CASSLTGGSYNEQFF. CDR3 bases: TGTGCCAGCAGCTTAACGGGAGGGTCCTACAATGAGCAGTTCTTC.

V is TRBV28 and J is TRBJ1-2, with D unresolved. V was cut by 3 bases and J by 2 bases, with 13 bases left in between. Per the germline V gene, CDR1 is MDHEN and CDR2 is SYDVKM. This CDR3 is built from 15 residues. In nucleotides, the CDR3 is TGTGCCAGCAGTTTGTTGGTTGCGGCCAACTATGGCTACACCTTC. Residues: CASSLLVAANYGYTF.

The rearrangement links TRBV4-1 to TRBJ1-5; D possibly corresponds to TRBD1 (5 bases). Trimming left V 2 bases short and J 6 bases short, with 14 bases between. This CDR3 is built from 15 residues. Germline CDR1 MGHRA, CDR2 YSYEKL. CDR3 DNA: TGCGCCAGCAGCCAATCCGGGACTAACGGTCAGCCCCAGCATTTT. As protein: CASSQSGTNGQPQHF.

V is TRBV30 and J is TRBJ1-6; D call uncertain. Germline V gene sequence: CDR1 GTSNPN, CDR2 SVGIG (reference sequence). The V gene lost 4 bases and the J gene lost 14 bases, with 21 bases spanning the gap. This CDR3 has 14 residues. The CDR3 protein is CAWTLPGIPMALHF. In nucleotides, the CDR3 is TGTGCCTGGACTCTACCGGGCATCCCCATGGCCCTCCACTTT.

In its sample, this clone was seen a few times. This chain connects TRBV9 to TRBJ1-1; tentatively, D is TRBD1 (5 bases). CDR3 length: 14 amino acids. Per germline, CDR1 SGDLS and CDR2 YYNGEE. Trimming removed 3 bases at V and 6 bases at J, with 15 bases between. CDR3 region: CASSAGQGRSEAFF. The DNA for the CDR3 is TGTGCCAGCAGCGCTGGACAAGGGAGGTCTGAAGCTTTCTTT.

The V gene is TRBV27, the J gene TRBJ2-7; D is possibly TRBD1 or TRBD2 (5 bases each). Trimming left V 6 bases short and J 3 bases short, with 18 bases between. The length of the CDR3 is 15 residues. CDR1 MNHEY and CDR2 SMNVEV come from the germline V gene (reference sequence). CDR3 residues: CASSPGPSFVYEQYF. As DNA, the CDR3 is TGTGCCAGCAGCCCGGGGCCCTCATTCGTCTACGAGCAGTACTTC.

V is TRBV7-6 and J is TRBJ2-1; 7 bases are a match to TRBD2. Germline V lookup: CDR1 SGHVS, CDR2 FNYEAQ. J lost 4 bases, V lost 5 bases, and 14 bases had no gene match. The CDR3 spans 17 residues. The CDR3 region has the DNA TGTGCCAGCAGCGCCCCCAGGCTACGCGGGGGTTACAATGAGCAGTTCTTC. As protein: CASSAPRLRGGYNEQFF.

V and J are TRBV30 and TRBJ1-6, with D possibly TRBD1 on 5 matching bases. The V end lost 8 bases, the J end lost 7 bases, and 15 bases lay between the germline ends. The V gene's germline CDR1 is GTSNPN and CDR2 SVGIG (reference sequence). This CDR3 is built from 13 residues. As DNA, the CDR3 is TGTGCCGGCGTACTCGCAGGGAATTCACCCCTCCACTTT. As protein: CAGVLAGNSPLHF.

The CDR3 DNA follows: TGTGCCAGCAGCGCGACCGGTTATAGCAATCAGCCCCAGCATTTT. Translating it yields CASSATGYSNQPQHF. This sequence joins TRBV9 and TRBJ1-5; D ambiguous. Trimming pared 3 bases from V and 0 bases from J, leaving 10 bases between. The CDR3 sequence is 15 residues long. Germline CDR1 is SGDLS and CDR2 is YYNGEE.

This chain joins TRBV10-3 and TRBJ1-2, with TRBD1 matching 8 bases. After removal of 10 bases from V and 9 bases from J, the junction contained 10 bases not matched to a gene. The CDR3 consists of 12 residues. Germline assignment: CDR1 ENHRY and CDR2 SYGVKD. The CDR3 nucleotides read TGTGCCACCGTGGGACAGGACAGGAGCTACACCTTC. Encoded protein: CATVGQDRSYTF.

V usage is TRBV18 and J usage is TRBJ1-1; D uncertain. V lost 1 base, J lost 5 bases, and 8 bases lay in between. Per germline, CDR1 KGHSH and CDR2 LQKENI. The CDR3 sequence is 13 residues long. The CDR3 DNA reads TGTGCCAGCTCACCACTAAGGGAAACTGAAGCTTTCTTT. This gives the protein CASSPLRETEAFF.

This clone was found once. The chain recombines TRBV30 with TRBJ1-6, with TRBD1 matching 7 bases. This CDR3 region has 13 residues. The J segment lost 6 bases and the V segment lost 5 bases, leaving 4 bases of the junction unmatched. CDR1 and CDR2 (germline): GTSNPN, SVGIG (reference sequence). DNA for the CDR3: TGTGCCTGGGACCGGGACAGTAATTCACCCCTCCACTTT. Amino acids: CAWDRDSNSPLHF.

This chain uses TRBV10-3 with TRBJ1-1; a possible D gene is TRBD1 (5 bases). Trimming shortened V by 8 bases and J by 6 bases, and 10 bases separated the two germline ends. The CDR3 runs 11 residues. Germline-derived CDR1 and CDR2 are ENHRY and SYGVKD. DNA of the CDR3: TGTGCCATCGGCGGGGGGTCTGAAGCTTTCTTT. Protein sequence: CAIGGGSEAFF.

This sequence joins TRBV5-1 and TRBJ2-3; TRBD1 agrees at 7 bases. Germline V gene data show CDR1 as SGHRS and CDR2 as YFSETQ. After removal of 4 bases from V and 1 base from J, the junction contained 3 bases not matched to a gene. CDR3 length: 14 residues. CDR3: CASSTDRGTDTQYF. The CDR3 DNA follows: TGCGCCAGCAGCACTGACAGGGGCACAGATACGCAGTATTTT.